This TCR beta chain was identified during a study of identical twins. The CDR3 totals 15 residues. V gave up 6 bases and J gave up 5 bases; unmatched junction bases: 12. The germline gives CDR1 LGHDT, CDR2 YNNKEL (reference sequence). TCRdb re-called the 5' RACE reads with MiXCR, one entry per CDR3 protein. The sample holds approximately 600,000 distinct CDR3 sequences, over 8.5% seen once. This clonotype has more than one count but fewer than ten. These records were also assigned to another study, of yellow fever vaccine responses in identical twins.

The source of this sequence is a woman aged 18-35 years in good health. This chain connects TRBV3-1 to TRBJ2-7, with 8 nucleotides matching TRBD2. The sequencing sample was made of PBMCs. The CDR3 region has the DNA TGTGCCAGCAGACCAAGCGGGAGCCCCCCCCACGAGCAGTACTTC. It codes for CASRPSGSPPHEQYF.